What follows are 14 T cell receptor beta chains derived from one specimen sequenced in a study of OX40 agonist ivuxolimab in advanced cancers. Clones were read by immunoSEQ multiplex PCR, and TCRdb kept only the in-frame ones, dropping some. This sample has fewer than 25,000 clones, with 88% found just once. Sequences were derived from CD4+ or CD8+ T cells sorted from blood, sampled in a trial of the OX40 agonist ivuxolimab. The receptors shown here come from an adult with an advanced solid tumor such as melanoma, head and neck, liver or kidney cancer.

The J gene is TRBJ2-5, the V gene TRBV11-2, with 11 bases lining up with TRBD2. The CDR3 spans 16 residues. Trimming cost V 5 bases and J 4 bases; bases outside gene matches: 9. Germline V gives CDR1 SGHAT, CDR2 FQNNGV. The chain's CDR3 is CASSITGTSGPETQYF. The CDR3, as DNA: TGTGCCAGCAGCATCACCGGGACTAGCGGACCAGAGACCCAGTACTTC.

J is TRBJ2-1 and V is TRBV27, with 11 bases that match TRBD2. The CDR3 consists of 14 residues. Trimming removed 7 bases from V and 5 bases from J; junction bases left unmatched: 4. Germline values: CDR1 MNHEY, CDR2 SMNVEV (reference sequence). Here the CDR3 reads CASMRLAGNNEQFF. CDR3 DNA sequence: TGTGCCAGCATGAGACTAGCGGGAAACAATGAGCAGTTCTTC.

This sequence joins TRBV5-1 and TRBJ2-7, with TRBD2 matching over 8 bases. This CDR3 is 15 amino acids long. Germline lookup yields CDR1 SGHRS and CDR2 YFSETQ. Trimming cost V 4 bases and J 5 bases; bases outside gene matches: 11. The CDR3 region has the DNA TGCGCCAGCAGCCCGAGCGGGACTAGGGACCACGAGCAGTACTTC. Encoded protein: CASSPSGTRDHEQYF.

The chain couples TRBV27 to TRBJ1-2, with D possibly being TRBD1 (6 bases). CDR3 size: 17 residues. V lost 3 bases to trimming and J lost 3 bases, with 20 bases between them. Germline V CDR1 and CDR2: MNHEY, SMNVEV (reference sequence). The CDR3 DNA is TGTGCCAGCAGTTTTCAAGGGGGGCTAAGAGGTGACTATGGCTACACCTTC. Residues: CASSFQGGLRGDYGYTF.

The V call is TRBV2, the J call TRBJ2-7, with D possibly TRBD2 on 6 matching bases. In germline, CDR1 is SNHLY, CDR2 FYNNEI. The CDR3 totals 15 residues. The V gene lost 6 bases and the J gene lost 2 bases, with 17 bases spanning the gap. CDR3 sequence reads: CASRVEGDTTYEQYF. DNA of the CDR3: TGTGCCAGCAGGGTGGAGGGCGACACGACCTACGAGCAGTACTTC. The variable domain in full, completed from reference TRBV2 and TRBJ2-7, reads EPEVTQTPSHQVTQMGQEVILRCVPISNHLYFYWYRQILGQKVEFLVSFYNNEISEKSEIFDDQFSVERPDGSNFTLKIRSTKLEDSAMYFCASRVEGDTTYEQYFGPGTRLTVT.

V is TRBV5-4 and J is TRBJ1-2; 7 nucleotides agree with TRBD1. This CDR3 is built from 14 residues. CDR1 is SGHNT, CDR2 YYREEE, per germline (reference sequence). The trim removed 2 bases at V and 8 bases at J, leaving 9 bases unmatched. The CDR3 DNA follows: TGTGCCAGCAGCTTATTTACAGGGGAATTGGGCTACACCTTC. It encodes CASSLFTGELGYTF.

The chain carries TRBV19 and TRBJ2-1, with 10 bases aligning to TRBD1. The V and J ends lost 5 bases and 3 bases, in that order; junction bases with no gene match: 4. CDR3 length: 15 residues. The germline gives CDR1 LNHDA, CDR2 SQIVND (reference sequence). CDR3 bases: TGTGCCAGTAGTGAGGACAGGGGGGGCTACAATGAGCAGTTCTTC. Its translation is CASSEDRGGYNEQFF.

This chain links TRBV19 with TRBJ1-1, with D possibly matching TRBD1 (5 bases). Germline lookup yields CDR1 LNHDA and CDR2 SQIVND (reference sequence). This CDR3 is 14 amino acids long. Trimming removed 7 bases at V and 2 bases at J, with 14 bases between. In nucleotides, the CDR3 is TGTGCCAGTATCAAAGGACACCTAAACACTGAAGCTTTCTTT. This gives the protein CASIKGHLNTEAFF.

The CDR3 DNA is TGTGCCAGCAGCTTGAGTACGGGGGACACTGAAGCTTTCTTT. Its protein is CASSLSTGDTEAFF. The V and J genes are TRBV5-5 and TRBJ1-1; the D gene is possibly TRBD1 (5 bases). The germline V gene encodes CDR1 SGHKS and CDR2 YYEKEE (reference sequence). The V and J ends lost 1 base and 3 bases respectively, with 10 bases between them. This CDR3 region has 14 residues.

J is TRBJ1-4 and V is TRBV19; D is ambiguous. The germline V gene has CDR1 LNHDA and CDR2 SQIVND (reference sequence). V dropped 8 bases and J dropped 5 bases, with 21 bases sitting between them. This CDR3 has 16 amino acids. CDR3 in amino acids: CASGHGREDPNEKLFF. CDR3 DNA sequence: TGTGCCAGTGGTCATGGGAGAGAGGACCCCAATGAAAAACTGTTTTTT.

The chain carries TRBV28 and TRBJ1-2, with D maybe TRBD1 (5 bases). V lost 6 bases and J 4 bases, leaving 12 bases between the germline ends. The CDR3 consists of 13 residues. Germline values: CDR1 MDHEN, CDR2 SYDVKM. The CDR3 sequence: CASSEGHIYGYTF. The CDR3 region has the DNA TGTGCCAGCAGCGAAGGACATATCTATGGCTACACCTTC.

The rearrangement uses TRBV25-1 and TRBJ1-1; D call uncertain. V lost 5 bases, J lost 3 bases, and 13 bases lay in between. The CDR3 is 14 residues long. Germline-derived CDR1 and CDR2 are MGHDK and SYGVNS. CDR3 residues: CASSPRTEDTEAFF. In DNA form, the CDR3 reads TGTGCCAGCAGTCCCCGGACGGAAGACACTGAAGCTTTCTTT.

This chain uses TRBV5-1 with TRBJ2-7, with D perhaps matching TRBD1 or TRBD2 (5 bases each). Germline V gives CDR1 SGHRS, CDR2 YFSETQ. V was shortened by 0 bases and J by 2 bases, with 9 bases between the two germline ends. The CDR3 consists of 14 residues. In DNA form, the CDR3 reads TGCGCCAGCAGCTTGGGGGACGCACCCTACGAGCAGTACTTC. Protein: CASSLGDAPYEQYF.

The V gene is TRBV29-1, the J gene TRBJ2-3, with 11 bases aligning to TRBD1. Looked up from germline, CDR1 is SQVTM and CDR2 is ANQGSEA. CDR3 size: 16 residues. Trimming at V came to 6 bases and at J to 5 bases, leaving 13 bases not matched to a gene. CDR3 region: CSVEPMDRGLGDTQYF. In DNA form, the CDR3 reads TGCAGCGTGGAACCAATGGACAGGGGGCTAGGAGATACGCAGTATTTT.